This TCR beta chain was obtained from a study of radiotherapy plus CTLA-4 blockade in lung cancer. Study as a whole: Objective responses were documented in around 20% of patients, with disease control in roughly 31%. Findings and caveats of the study: After radiotherapy and ipilimumab, tumor-derived clones expanded in peripheral blood.

Assay used: immunoSEQ multiplex PCR; TCRdb lists only in-frame clones, some missing. The table has some 50,000 clones, approximately 80% seen once. With V trimmed by 3 bases and J by 5 bases, 4 bases remained unmatched. CDR3 length: 14 residues. Germline V gene data show CDR1 as SGHTA and CDR2 as FQGNSA. This clone was counted between two and nine times. The antigen is unknown. The clonotype comes from a human donor with non-small cell lung cancer who had a partial response to radiotherapy plus ipilimumab. The chain employs TRBV7-2 and TRBJ2-5, with TRBD2 matching over 9 bases. The specimen was peripheral blood, collected from a patient treated with radiotherapy plus ipilimumab. CDR3 DNA sequence: TGTGCCAGCAGCTTCGGCGGGGGGGTGGAGACCCAGTACTTC. Translation gives CASSFGGGVETQYF.